The clone carrying this TCR beta chain appeared a few times. Its target is unknown. The sample comes from a study of vaccination and CD4 T cells after COVID-19. Turning to the study itself: Convalescent donors were composed of six males and four females, of whom two were Hispanic. Overlapping SARS-CoV-2, HCoV-NL63, HCoV-OC43 and HCoV-229E spike peptides were used to stimulate cells.

The V gene's germline CDR1 is SGHTA and CDR2 FQGNSA. CDR3 length: 15 amino acids. The germline V and J ends were trimmed by 1 base and 3 bases, with 10 bases remaining between them. The sample's treatment: roughly 10-day PBMC culture with coronavirus spike peptide pools or control peptides (ViraFEST assay). Wells contained two million PBMCs each, and these were cultured with around 10 IU/ml IL-2 and roughly 10 ug/ml peptide pools. An Oncomine TCR Beta short-read assay was used to sequence the DNA from cultured CD4+ T cells. TCRdb itself ran the PCR reads through MiXCR, one entry per CDR3 protein. The table includes around 20,000 distinct CDR3 sequences, roughly 40% detected once. Overall study results and limits: Vaccine-specific clones numbering 304 of 307 showed spike mono-reactivity in convalescent patients.

This TCR derives from a human donor who had recovered from COVID-19. The rearrangement joins TRBV7-2 to TRBJ1-5; D perhaps matches TRBD1 (6 bases). The sample in question was CD4+ T cells from blood, cultured in vitro, obtained after SARS-CoV-2 vaccination. This CDR3 is CASSLGTVFNQPQHF. DNA for the CDR3: TGTGCCAGCAGCTTAGGGACAGTTTTCAATCAGCCCCAGCATTTT.